The 23 T cell receptor beta chains in this list originate from one sample, sequenced in a study of cytomegalovirus exposure and HLA in healthy donors. The PCR had 60 Vbeta and 13 Jbeta primers. The data were produced by immunoSEQ multiplex PCR, yet TCRdb's version contains in-frame clones alone and is incomplete. The sample lists tens of thousands of clones; around 78% were seen once. Input material: PBMCs. These receptors came from a man aged 18 to 30 in good health and CMV-seropositive.

The rearrangement links TRBV6-5 to TRBJ1-2; 12 bases are a match to TRBD1. Germline-derived CDR1 and CDR2 are MNHEY and SVGAGI. CDR3 length: 14 residues. The V gene end was trimmed by 3 bases and the J gene end by 13 bases; junction bases not matched to a gene: 9. The CDR3 is CASSYGTGGLESTF. For the CDR3, the DNA is TGTGCCAGCAGTTATGGGACAGGGGGCTTAGAGTCCACCTTC.

The chain joins TRBV30 to TRBJ1-1; the D is unclear. Trimming shortened V by 2 bases and J by 6 bases, and 10 bases separated the two germline ends. Per germline, CDR1 GTSNPN and CDR2 SVGIG (reference sequence). The CDR3 runs to 12 residues. The CDR3 DNA is TGTGCCTGGAGTTCAGGTCGCCCTGAAGCTTTCTTT. Translating it yields CAWSSGRPEAFF.

The rearrangement joins TRBV6-1 to TRBJ1-2; perhaps TRBD1 as D (5 bases). Trimming removed 1 base at V and 0 bases at J, with 12 bases between. CDR1 is MNHNS and CDR2 is SASEGT in the germline V gene. The CDR3 extends over 16 amino acids. Here the CDR3 reads CASSEDIRATNYGYTF. The CDR3 DNA reads TGTGCCAGCAGTGAAGACATCAGGGCCACTAACTATGGCTACACCTTC.

This sequence joins TRBV9 and TRBJ1-2; D unresolved. The CDR3 is made up of 14 amino acids. Germline V gene data show CDR1 as SGDLS and CDR2 as YYNGEE. V lost 4 bases and J 0 bases, leaving 10 bases between the germline ends. CDR3 bases: TGTGCCAGCAGCCCGACTCGGGCTAACTATGGCTACACCTTC. Encoded protein: CASSPTRANYGYTF.

The chain recombines TRBV2 with TRBJ2-2, with D perhaps matching TRBD1 (6 bases). The CDR3 covers 16 residues. Trimming stripped 7 bases from V and 4 bases from J, with 19 bases between. Germline assignment: CDR1 SNHLY and CDR2 FYNNEI. CDR3 in amino acids: CASTRRPAQGTGELFF. As DNA, the CDR3 is TGTGCCAGCACCCGCCGCCCCGCACAGGGCACCGGGGAGCTGTTTTTT.

The chain has TRBV5-1 and TRBJ2-3; 7 nucleotides line up with TRBD2. Unmatched junction bases numbered 4, after V lost 0 bases and J lost 0 bases. Germline loops: CDR1 SGHRS, CDR2 YFSETQ. The CDR3 totals 16 residues. CDR3 bases: TGCGCCAGCAGCTTGGGGGTTAGCGGGAGCACAGATACGCAGTATTTT. This codes for CASSLGVSGSTDTQYF.

A few counts support this clone. The chain joins TRBV5-4 to TRBJ2-2, with 8 bases fitting TRBD2. V lost 0 bases, J lost 3 bases, and 4 bases stayed unmatched. The CDR3 contains 16 residues. Germline CDR1 reads SGHNT; CDR2 reads YYREEE (reference sequence). The CDR3: CASSLGAGDYTGELFF. CDR3 bases: TGTGCCAGCAGCTTGGGAGCGGGGGATTACACCGGGGAGCTGTTTTTT.

V gene TRBV5-3 combines with J gene TRBJ2-1; D not resolved. TRBV5-3 is given ORF status, its function remaining uncertain. The CDR3 has 12 amino acids. V was trimmed by 3 bases and J by 7 bases, leaving 8 bases between them. This CDR3 reads CARSSTENEQFF. As DNA, the CDR3 is TGTGCCAGAAGCTCTACAGAAAATGAGCAGTTCTTC.

This chain uses TRBV13 with TRBJ1-2, with unresolved D. CDR3 length: 15 residues. CDR1 is PRHDT and CDR2 is FYEKMQ in the germline V gene (reference sequence). V lost 3 bases to trimming and J lost 1 base, with 12 bases between them. The CDR3 spells CASSFSARGNYGYTF. The CDR3 DNA follows: TGTGCCAGCAGCTTCTCTGCACGGGGTAACTATGGCTACACCTTC. Full variable domain (missing parts from reference TRBV13 and TRBJ1-2): AAGVIQSPRHLIKEKRETATLKCYPIPRHDTVYWYQQGPGQDPQFLISFYEKMQSDKGSIPDRFSAQQFSDYHSELNMSSLELGDSALYFCASSFSARGNYGYTFGSGTRLTVV.

The chain couples TRBV5-1 to TRBJ1-2, with 9 bases aligning to TRBD1. V dropped 4 bases and J dropped 6; count of bases not matched to a gene: 7. The V gene's germline CDR1 is SGHRS and CDR2 YFSETQ. This CDR3 contains 14 residues. CDR3 residues: CASSPQTGGDGYTF. The CDR3 nucleotides read TGCGCCAGCAGCCCACAAACAGGGGGCGATGGCTACACCTTC.

Only one count was recorded for this clone. The chain carries TRBV28 and TRBJ1-5, with D perhaps TRBD1 (5 bases). The V gene's germline CDR1 is MDHEN and CDR2 SYDVKM. Trimming removed 3 bases at V and 6 bases at J, with 9 bases between. The CDR3 covers 13 residues. CDR3 DNA: TGTGCCAGCAGTTTTGCGGGGGGTCAGCCCCAGCATTTT. It codes for CASSFAGGQPQHF.

The chain recombines TRBV11-2 with TRBJ1-2; 9 bases fit TRBD1. CDR3 length: 16 amino acids. Germline V gene lookup returns CDR1 SGHAT and CDR2 FQNNGV. V lost 5 bases, J lost 4 bases, and 11 bases stayed unmatched. The DNA of the CDR3 is TGTGCCAGCAGCCCCTCCCCGGGACAGGGAGGCTATGGCTACACCTTC. It specifies CASSPSPGQGGYGYTF.

The rearrangement links TRBV6-1 to TRBJ2-2; D gene ambiguous. The CDR3 is made up of 14 amino acids. Germline lookup yields CDR1 MNHNS and CDR2 SASEGT. The V end was cut by 6 bases, the J end by 0 bases, with 8 bases between. CDR3: CASSRSTNTGELFF. The CDR3 DNA follows: TGTGCCAGCAGCCGGTCGACGAACACCGGGGAGCTGTTTTTT.

J is TRBJ1-2 and V is TRBV5-1, with TRBD1 identical over 7 bases. The CDR3 totals 13 residues. V lost 0 bases and J lost 8; bases outside the gene matches: 4. Germline loops: CDR1 SGHRS, CDR2 YFSETQ. The CDR3 bases are TGCGCCAGCAGCTTGGAAGGGGGCTCGGGCTACACCTTC. Translating it yields CASSLEGGSGYTF. Full variable domain (missing parts from reference TRBV5-1 and TRBJ1-2): KAGVTQTPRYLIKTRGQQVTLSCSPISGHRSVSWYQQTPGQGLQFLFEYFSETQRNKGNFPGRFSGRQFSNSRSEMNVSTLELGDSALYLCASSLEGGSGYTFGSGTRLTVV.

The chain's CDR3 is CASSTLTSGTVYEQYF. CDR3 DNA: TGTGCCAGTAGTACCTTGACTAGCGGGACTGTATACGAGCAGTACTTC. The chain couples TRBV19 to TRBJ2-7; the match to TRBD2 covers 11 bases. Per germline, CDR1 LNHDA and CDR2 SQIVND (reference sequence). V gave up 4 bases and J gave up 4 bases; unmatched junction bases: 9. CDR3 size: 16 residues.

A few counts support this clone. The chain employs TRBV6-1 and TRBJ1-5; D is uncertain. From germline, CDR1 is MNHNS and CDR2 SASEGT. This CDR3 is built from 12 residues. V was shortened by 4 bases and J by 6 bases, with 7 bases between the two germline ends. DNA for the CDR3: TGTGCCAGCAGTGCCCCCGGTCAGCCCCAGCATTTT. Its translation: CASSAPGQPQHF.

This rearrangement joins TRBV30 to TRBJ1-1, with 7 bases that match TRBD1. From germline, CDR1 is GTSNPN and CDR2 SVGIG (reference sequence). This CDR3 is 12 amino acids long. V gave up 0 bases and J gave up 11 bases; unmatched junction bases: 6. The CDR3 protein is CAWSVTGENAFF. As DNA, the CDR3 is TGTGCCTGGAGTGTAACAGGGGAGAACGCTTTCTTT.

The genes are TRBV9 and TRBJ2-1; D perhaps matches TRBD1 (6 bases). This CDR3 region has 14 residues. Germline values: CDR1 SGDLS, CDR2 YYNGEE. V lost 3 bases, J lost 6 bases, and 13 bases lay in between. This CDR3 is CASSATGQGNEQFF. The CDR3 DNA is TGTGCCAGCAGCGCCACAGGGCAAGGCAATGAGCAGTTCTTC.

The CDR3 loop reads CASSETSGGAKNIQYF. The CDR3 DNA sequence: TGTGCCAGCAGTGAGACTAGCGGGGGAGCCAAAAACATTCAGTACTTC. This chain uses TRBV25-1 with TRBJ2-4, with TRBD2 identical over 12 bases. The germline V gene has CDR1 MGHDK and CDR2 SYGVNS. The trim removed 3 bases at V and 0 bases at J, leaving 0 bases unmatched. The CDR3 sequence is 16 residues long.

The chain combines TRBV28 with TRBJ1-5, with a possible D match to TRBD1 (6 bases). The germline V gene encodes CDR1 MDHEN and CDR2 SYDVKM. V dropped 6 bases and J dropped 0 bases, with 12 bases sitting between them. The CDR3 totals 15 residues. The chain's CDR3 is CASSTGQYSNQPQHF. CDR3 sequence (DNA): TGTGCCAGCAGCACCGGACAGTATAGCAATCAGCCCCAGCATTTT.

This clone appeared a single time. The V call is TRBV28, the J call TRBJ2-7, with 7 bases lining up with TRBD1. The germline V gene encodes CDR1 MDHEN and CDR2 SYDVKM. Losses at the gene ends were 5 bases for V and 3 bases for J; bases not matched to a gene: 7. The CDR3 runs 14 residues. The CDR3 reads CASSPRRDSYEQYF. CDR3 bases: TGTGCCAGCAGTCCCCGCCGGGACAGCTACGAGCAGTACTTC.

V and J are TRBV7-2 and TRBJ2-1; D might be TRBD2 (6 bases). Trimming took 3 bases from V and 2 from J, leaving 11 bases between them. The CDR3 contains 15 residues. From germline, CDR1 is SGHTA and CDR2 FQGNSA. CDR3 sequence reads: CASSFGSPPYNEQFF. The CDR3 nucleotides are TGTGCCAGCAGCTTCGGGAGTCCACCCTACAATGAGCAGTTCTTC.

The chain is built from TRBV2 and TRBJ2-1, with TRBD1 identical over 9 bases. CDR1 is SNHLY, CDR2 FYNNEI, per germline. The CDR3 has 16 amino acids. J lost 3 bases, V lost 4 bases, and 7 bases had no gene match. The CDR3, as DNA: TGTGCCAGCAGTGGGGGGACAGGGTTGTTCTACAATGAGCAGTTCTTC. It yields the protein CASSGGTGLFYNEQFF.